The 27 T cell receptor beta chains below come from one sample, sequenced in a study of T cells in Graves' hyperthyroidism and ophthalmopathy. TCR beta CDR3 sequences were amplified from RNA transcripts. The HTBI primer set was used in a first-round RT-PCR of the TCR CDR3. A single record per CDR3 protein comes from TCRdb applying MiXCR to the multiplex PCR reads. The sample has approximately 480,000 distinct CDR3 sequences; less than 25% are singletons. The specimen sequenced was blood. These receptors were obtained from a man aged 18 to 29 with Graves' hyperthyroidism.

This clonotype was counted many times. A junction boundary mismatches the germline segment, possibly from a read error. V gene TRBV10-3 combines with J gene TRBJ2-7; D gene unclear. Germline loops: CDR1 ENHRY, CDR2 SYGVKD. The CDR3 covers 13 residues. CDR3 in DNA: TGTGCCGTCAGTGAGCCTCCCAACTACGAGCAGTACTTC. This gives the protein CAVSEPPNYEQYF.

This clonotype was seen many times. V gene TRBV19 combines with J gene TRBJ1-1; D possibly corresponds to TRBD1 (5 bases). This CDR3 contains 12 residues. Trimming pared 7 bases from V and 7 bases from J, leaving 13 bases between. Germline V lookup: CDR1 LNHDA, CDR2 SQIVND (reference sequence). The CDR3 is CASKRGIGEAFF. As DNA, the CDR3 is TGTGCCAGTAAAAGGGGAATAGGTGAAGCTTTCTTT.

This clonotype was counted between two and nine times. V usage is TRBV13 and J usage is TRBJ2-7, with D possibly called TRBD1 or TRBD2 (5 bases each). With 5 bases removed from V and 4 bases from J, the gap between germline ends came to 15 bases. Germline V gene sequence: CDR1 PRHDT, CDR2 FYEKMQ (reference sequence). This CDR3 spans 14 amino acids. The CDR3 DNA follows: TGTGCCAGCAGCCACGGGACCGACCTATACGAGCAGTACTTC. Translated, it gives CASSHGTDLYEQYF.

The chain recombines TRBV7-6 with TRBJ2-5; D unclear. V was shortened by 8 bases and J by 4 bases, with 14 bases between the two germline ends. Germline-derived CDR1 and CDR2 are SGHVS and FNYEAQ. The CDR3 runs 13 residues. DNA for the CDR3: TGTGCCAGCGGACGAGCGCTTCGAGAGACCCAGTACTTC. This sequence encodes CASGRALRETQYF. The whole variable domain, filled in from reference TRBV7-6 and TRBJ2-5, reads GAGVSQSPRYKVTKRGQDVALRCDPISGHVSLYWYRQALGQGPEFLTYFNYEAQQDKSGLPNDRFSAERPEGSISTLTIQRTEQRDSAMYRCASGRALRETQYFGPGTRLLVL.

This rearrangement joins TRBV18 to TRBJ2-7; D gene uncertain. Germline V gives CDR1 KGHSH, CDR2 LQKENI. V lost 2 bases and J lost 3, with 5 bases in between. The CDR3 contains 12 residues. The chain's CDR3 is CASSPGDYEQYF. The CDR3 DNA is TGTGCCAGCTCACCAGGAGACTACGAGCAGTACTTC.

In its sample, this clonotype was seen many times. The chain employs TRBV11-2 and TRBJ2-7; 7 nucleotides line up with TRBD1. Germline trimming cut 3 bases from V and 3 bases from J; bases unmatched to any gene: 5. Germline values: CDR1 SGHAT, CDR2 FQNNGV. CDR3 length: 14 amino acids. CDR3 nucleotide sequence: TGTGCCAGCAGCTTCCGGGACAGCCTCTACGAGCAGTACTTC. Translated, it gives CASSFRDSLYEQYF.

The V gene is TRBV5-1, the J gene TRBJ2-7; either TRBD1 or TRBD2 may fit D (5 bases each). V was trimmed by 5 bases and J by 0 bases, leaving 12 bases between them. Germline V lookup: CDR1 SGHRS, CDR2 YFSETQ. This CDR3 has 14 residues. The CDR3 sequence: CASRNAGTSYEQYF. Written as DNA, the CDR3 is TGCGCCAGCAGGAACGCCGGGACCTCCTACGAGCAGTACTTC.

A few counts support this clonotype. This chain uses TRBV10-3 with TRBJ1-1, with D maybe TRBD1 (6 bases). Germline CDR1 reads ENHRY; CDR2 reads SYGVKD. V shed 0 bases and J shed 3 bases, with 11 bases lying between them. The CDR3 is 15 residues long. CDR3 region: CAISESGGRDTEAFF. The CDR3 DNA reads TGTGCCATCAGTGAGTCCGGGGGCCGGGACACTGAAGCTTTCTTT.

The rearrangement joins TRBV12-3 or TRBV12-4 to TRBJ2-5; 8 bases line up with TRBD1. This CDR3 is built from 14 residues. The ends lost 3 bases at V and 3 bases at J; junction bases unmatched: 3. CDR3 loop: CASSFQGAEETQYF. The CDR3 coding sequence is TGTGCCAGCAGTTTCCAGGGGGCGGAAGAGACCCAGTACTTC.

This clonotype was found many times. This rearrangement joins TRBV10-3 to TRBJ2-7, with D unclear. Trimming removed 0 bases from V and 6 bases from J, with 9 bases in between. The CDR3 is made up of 13 amino acids. CDR1 ENHRY and CDR2 SYGVKD come from the germline V gene. CDR3 protein: CAISESPPTEQYF. CDR3 nucleotide sequence: TGTGCCATCAGTGAGTCCCCCCCTACCGAGCAGTACTTC.

This clonotype came up many times. The rearrangement uses TRBV12-3 or TRBV12-4 and TRBJ1-1, with 7 bases lining up with TRBD1. J was trimmed by 0 bases and V by 6 bases; bases with no gene match: 4. The CDR3 spans 14 residues. CDR3 amino acids: CASSRGQMNTEAFF. The DNA of the CDR3 is TGTGCCAGCAGCCGGGGACAGATGAACACTGAAGCTTTCTTT.

There are many counts of this clonotype. The chain combines TRBV2 with TRBJ1-5; D not resolved. The CDR3 extends over 16 amino acids. CDR1 is SNHLY, CDR2 FYNNEI, per germline. Trimming removed 2 bases at V and 0 bases at J, with 11 bases between. The DNA for the CDR3 is TGTGCCAGCAGTGAATTTTCCAGAAATAGCAATCAGCCCCAGCATTTT. It encodes CASSEFSRNSNQPQHF.

The sample holds many counts of this clonotype. The rearrangement links TRBV24-1 to TRBJ2-2, with D unclear. With 5 bases removed from V and 0 bases from J, the gap between germline ends came to 3 bases. CDR1 and CDR2 from the germline V gene are KGHDR and SFDVKD. The CDR3 spans 13 residues. The CDR3 sequence: CATSGANTGELFF. CDR3 DNA: TGTGCCACCAGTGGCGCGAACACCGGGGAGCTGTTTTTT.

This clonotype was picked up many times. The J gene is TRBJ1-5, the V gene TRBV28; D is uncertain. There are 14 residues in the CDR3. V lost 7 bases and J 5 bases, leaving 15 bases between the germline ends. Looked up from germline, CDR1 is MDHEN and CDR2 is SYDVKM. The CDR3 spells CASTPRNGDQPQHF. Here the CDR3 DNA reads TGTGCCAGCACCCCGAGGAACGGGGATCAGCCCCAGCATTTT.

This clonotype has a handful of counts. The chain combines TRBV4-2 with TRBJ1-1, with 7 bases matching TRBD1. V shed 0 bases, J shed 4 bases, and the junction held 8 bases outside the gene matches. The CDR3 has 16 amino acids. Germline CDR1 is LGHNA and CDR2 is YNFKEQ. The DNA for the CDR3 is TGTGCCAGCAGCCAAGATCGAGACAGGGAGGGCACTGAAGCTTTCTTT. It specifies CASSQDRDREGTEAFF.

Ten or more counts support this clonotype. V is TRBV20-1 and J is TRBJ1-5, with D maybe TRBD1 (5 bases). Germline values: CDR1 DFQATT, CDR2 SNEGSKA (reference sequence). Trimming pared 5 bases from V and 4 bases from J, leaving 15 bases between. The CDR3 is made up of 14 amino acids. The CDR3 region has the DNA TGCAGTGCTCGTCCTACGGAGGGGAATCAGCCCCAGCATTTT. This encodes CSARPTEGNQPQHF.

The count of this clonotype is one. The V gene is TRBV6-7, the J gene TRBJ2-7; D remains ambiguous. TRBV6-7 qualifies as an ORF whose function is uncertain. This CDR3 has 15 amino acids. Trimming removed 0 bases from V and 0 bases from J, with 9 bases in between. The CDR3 DNA reads TGTGCCAGCAGTTACTCAGGCGTGAGCTCCTACGAGCAGTACTTC. This codes for CASSYSGVSSYEQYF.

This clonotype was picked up many times. This sequence joins TRBV7-8 and TRBJ2-1; 14 bases match TRBD2. V shed 2 bases, J shed 0 bases, and the junction held 6 bases outside the gene matches. Germline lookup yields CDR1 SGHVS and CDR2 FQNEAQ. This CDR3 has 19 residues. CDR3 nucleotides: TGTGCCAGCAGCTTAAGGGGACTAGCGGGGGTAAGCTCCTACAATGAGCAGTTCTTC. Amino acids: CASSLRGLAGVSSYNEQFF.

The V call is TRBV7-8, the J call TRBJ1-5; D uncertain. CDR1 and CDR2 from the germline V gene are SGHVS and FQNEAQ. The germline V and J ends were trimmed by 1 base and 7 bases, with 11 bases remaining between them. This CDR3 is 14 amino acids long. The DNA for the CDR3 is TGTGCCAGCAGCTTAGGCGAGTTCGGACAGCCCCAGCATTTT. Its translation: CASSLGEFGQPQHF.

This chain links TRBV6-2 or TRBV6-3 with TRBJ2-7; D gene unclear. Looked up from germline, CDR1 is MNHEY and CDR2 is SVGEGT. The ends were cut back, 2 bases at V and 0 bases at J, with 17 bases in the middle. CDR3 size: 17 residues. CDR3 region: CASSYRSGYPFSYEQYF. The DNA of the CDR3 is TGTGCCAGCAGTTACAGGTCCGGCTACCCATTCTCCTACGAGCAGTACTTC.

The chain combines TRBV7-2 with TRBJ2-7, with 10 bases that match TRBD2. V dropped 0 bases and J dropped 1; count of bases not matched to a gene: 9. The CDR3 runs 18 residues. Germline CDR1 reads SGHTA; CDR2 reads FQGNSA. The CDR3 reads CASSLASSGRSSSYEQYF. The CDR3 nucleotides are TGTGCCAGCAGCTTAGCGAGTAGCGGGAGGTCGTCTTCCTACGAGCAGTACTTC. Based on the CDR3 plus reference TRBV7-2 and TRBJ2-7, the full variable domain is GAGVSQSPSNKVTEKGKDVELRCDPISGHTALYWYRQSLGQGLEFLIYFQGNSAPDKSGLPSDRFSAERTGGSVSTLTIQRTQQEDSAVYLCASSLASSGRSSSYEQYFGPGTRLTVT.

This clonotype occurred many times. The V and J genes are TRBV28 and TRBJ2-5; D gene ambiguous. Trimming shortened V by 6 bases and J by 2 bases, and 16 bases separated the two germline ends. This CDR3 has 15 amino acids. The germline CDR1 and CDR2 sequences are MDHEN and SYDVKM. The CDR3 sequence is CASSSRTEPQETQYF. DNA of the CDR3: TGTGCCAGCAGCTCTCGGACGGAACCTCAAGAGACCCAGTACTTC.

The table lists this clonotype with many counts. This chain links TRBV5-1 with TRBJ1-2, with D unclear. Germline assignment: CDR1 SGHRS and CDR2 YFSETQ. V lost 3 bases and J lost 3, with 15 bases in between. This CDR3 contains 15 residues. CDR3 residues: CASSYREATHYGYTF. CDR3 DNA sequence: TGCGCCAGCAGCTATCGTGAGGCGACCCACTATGGCTACACCTTC.

This clonotype has more than one count but fewer than ten. This chain uses TRBV27 with TRBJ2-3, with 12 bases lining up with TRBD1. Germline V gene lookup returns CDR1 MNHEY and CDR2 SMNVEV (reference sequence). The length of the CDR3 is 21 residues. J was trimmed by 2 bases and V by 3 bases; bases with no gene match: 18. The chain's CDR3 is CASSLPAPGQGANLSTDTQYF. CDR3 sequence (DNA): TGTGCCAGCAGTTTGCCCGCCCCGGGACAGGGGGCGAATTTATCCACAGATACGCAGTATTTT.

The V call is TRBV11-2, the J call TRBJ2-7, with unresolved D. Trimming removed 5 bases from V and 5 bases from J, with 22 bases in between. The CDR3 has 16 amino acids. The germline V gene encodes CDR1 SGHAT and CDR2 FQNNGV. The CDR3 loop reads CASSHRAGGYGNEQYF. For the CDR3, the DNA is TGTGCCAGCAGCCATAGAGCAGGTGGATACGGCAACGAGCAGTACTTC.

This clonotype was detected only a few times. This may be a read error, as it is one base from a much larger clone. The chain employs TRBV6-5 and TRBJ1-1, with TRBD1 identical over 8 bases. There are 14 residues in the CDR3. V lost 4 bases, J lost 8 bases, and 9 bases stayed unmatched. Looked up from germline, CDR1 is MNHEY and CDR2 is SVGAGI. The DNA of the CDR3 is TGTGCCAGCAGTTGTGGACAGGGCCCTCAAGAAGCTTTCTTT. This translates into CASSCGQGPQEAFF.

In its sample, this clonotype was seen many times. This sequence joins TRBV20-1 and TRBJ1-1, with 7 bases aligning to TRBD1. The CDR3 has 14 amino acids. V was pared by 3 bases and J by 1 base, with 5 bases of the junction left unmatched. The germline V gene has CDR1 DFQATT and CDR2 SNEGSKA (reference sequence). The CDR3 DNA follows: TGCAGTGCTAGCCATCACAGGGGGAACACTGAAGCTTTCTTT. This sequence encodes CSASHHRGNTEAFF.